This T cell receptor beta chain was recovered during a study of identical twins. This clonotype occurred a few times. One entry per CDR3 protein results from TCRdb running MiXCR on the 5' RACE reads. The top ten clones hold more than 0.5% of a sample with 450,000 or so distinct CDR3 sequences, more than 13% of them seen once. Separately, the same data were catalogued under a study of yellow fever vaccine responses in identical twins.

The receptor was derived from a woman younger than 35 in good health. The sample taken for sequencing was CD4+ T cells sorted from blood.

In DNA form, the CDR3 reads TGTGCCAGCAGCTCCGATACATCTAGCACAGATACGCAGTATTTT. This sequence encodes CASSSDTSSTDTQYF. The V call is TRBV6-2 or TRBV6-3, the J call TRBJ2-3; D is ambiguous. This CDR3 has 15 residues. V lost 6 bases to trimming and J lost 0 bases, with 13 bases between them. Germline-derived CDR1 and CDR2 are MNHEY and SVGEGT.